Presented here are 13 T cell receptor beta chains from one specimen sequenced in a study of T cell repertoires in cytomegalovirus infection. Their specific antigens are unknown. From the reads, TCRdb called clonotypes with MiXCR, one entry per CDR3 protein. The sample lists approximately 730,000 distinct CDR3 sequences, about 29% occurring once. Source: cultured CD8+ T cells from PBMCs, taken from culture after CMV antigen stimulation. These receptors were taken from a human donor in good health (CMV status not recorded). Some clones in this sample may be carry-over from other donors' samples.

This clonotype was seen more than once but under ten times. The rearrangement links TRBV2 to TRBJ2-1; D perhaps matches TRBD2 (5 bases). The V gene lost 7 bases and the J gene lost 8 bases, with 12 bases spanning the gap. Germline V gives CDR1 SNHLY, CDR2 FYNNEI. This CDR3 spans 12 amino acids. CDR3 region: CASIAGYDEQFF. CDR3 in DNA: TGTGCCAGCATTGCGGGTTATGATGAGCAGTTCTTC. Supplemented by reference TRBV2 and TRBJ2-1, the full variable domain reads EPEVTQTPSHQVTQMGQEVILRCVPISNHLYFYWYRQILGQKVEFLVSFYNNEISEKSEIFDDQFSVERPDGSNFTLKIRSTKLEDSAMYFCASIAGYDEQFFGPGTRLTVL.

The chain couples TRBV7-6 to TRBJ1-5; weak D call: TRBD1 (6 bases). This CDR3 contains 15 residues. Looked up from germline, CDR1 is SGHVS and CDR2 is FNYEAQ. The V end lost 1 base, the J end lost 6 bases, and 13 bases lay between the germline ends. The CDR3, as DNA: TGTGCCAGCAGCTTAGATGGGGGGGCAGGTCAGCCCCAGCATTTT. It yields the protein CASSLDGGAGQPQHF.

The rearrangement uses TRBV9 and TRBJ2-7, with D maybe TRBD1 (6 bases). Deletions cut 3 bases from V and 2 bases from J, with 12 bases between. Germline V CDR1 and CDR2: SGDLS, YYNGEE. The length of the CDR3 is 14 residues. Here the CDR3 DNA reads TGTGCCAGCAGCGATACAGGGTTTGCCTACGAGCAGTACTTC. Protein: CASSDTGFAYEQYF. Drawing the rest from reference TRBV9 and TRBJ2-7, the complete variable domain is DSGVTQTPKHLITATGQRVTLRCSPRSGDLSVYWYQQSLDQGLQFLIQYYNGEERAKGNILERFSAQQFPDLHSELNLSSLELGDSALYFCASSDTGFAYEQYFGPGTRLTVT.

As concerns this clonotype: One end of the junction is discordant with germline, which a read error may explain. V usage is TRBV24-1 and J usage is TRBJ2-1; TRBD2 is a possible D gene (5 bases). Per germline, CDR1 KGHDR and CDR2 SFDVKD. The CDR3 consists of 15 residues. CDR3 loop: CATSDWTVVRNEQFF. CDR3 coding DNA: TGTGCCACCAGTGACTGGACTGTGGTGCGCAATGAGCAGTTCTTT.

J is TRBJ1-5 and V is TRBV6-6; D is undetermined. This CDR3 is 13 amino acids long. The V gene lost 5 bases and the J gene lost 1 base, with 6 bases spanning the gap. Germline values: CDR1 MNHNY, CDR2 SVGAGI (reference sequence). CDR3 DNA: TGTGCCAGCAGTACCCAAAGCAATCAGCCCCAGCATTTT. Amino acids: CASSTQSNQPQHF.

The rearrangement links TRBV6-6 to TRBJ1-1; no reliable D call. CDR3 size: 15 residues. Germline CDR1 MNHNY, CDR2 SVGAGI (reference sequence). Between the trimmed V and J ends, which lost 0 bases and 7 bases, there was a span of 15 bases. Here the CDR3 reads CASSYSASEFFEAFF. In nucleotides, the CDR3 is TGTGCCAGCAGTTACTCGGCCAGCGAATTTTTTGAAGCTTTCTTT.

This clonotype was detected a few times. In DNA form, the CDR3 reads TGTGCCAGCAGCTTAGCGATAAGACAGGGGGCTGAAGAGACCCAGTACTTC. As protein: CASSLAIRQGAEETQYF. This sequence joins TRBV7-9 and TRBJ2-5, with 10 bases that match TRBD1. V shed 0 bases and J 3 bases; nucleotides not matched to a gene: 7. The CDR3 runs to 17 residues. The germline gives CDR1 SEHNR, CDR2 FQNEAQ (reference sequence).

The chain employs TRBV7-9 and TRBJ1-1, with D uncertain. Between the trimmed V and J ends, which lost 6 bases and 8 bases, there was a span of 13 bases. The V gene's germline CDR1 is SEHNR and CDR2 FQNEAQ (reference sequence). The CDR3 totals 12 residues. The DNA for the CDR3 is TGTGCCAGCAGTCCGGGCCCCGTGGAAGCTTTCTTT. Its translation is CASSPGPVEAFF.

In DNA form, the CDR3 reads TGTGCCACCAGCAGCACACTACAGGGGACTAATCAGCCCCAGCATTTT. Protein: CATSSTLQGTNQPQHF. The V call is TRBV15, the J call TRBJ1-5; TRBD1 agrees at 7 bases. This CDR3 spans 16 amino acids. Germline lookup yields CDR1 LNHNV and CDR2 YYDKDF (reference sequence). The trim removed 3 bases at V and 4 bases at J, leaving 9 bases unmatched.

The V gene is TRBV5-1, the J gene TRBJ2-2; 9 nucleotides agree with TRBD1. Trimming at V came to 4 bases and at J to 1 base, leaving 2 bases not matched to a gene. The length of the CDR3 is 15 residues. The V gene's germline CDR1 is SGHRS and CDR2 YFSETQ. The CDR3 sequence is CASSRTGVNTGELFF. The CDR3 nucleotides read TGCGCCAGCAGCCGGACAGGGGTGAACACCGGGGAGCTGTTTTTT.

J is TRBJ2-5 and V is TRBV29-1, with 8 bases identical to TRBD1. Germline V gene data show CDR1 as SQVTM and CDR2 as ANQGSEA. V lost 8 bases and J lost 4; bases outside the gene matches: 6. The CDR3 is made up of 12 amino acids. CDR3 in amino acids: CSKKTGAETQYF. The CDR3 DNA reads TGCAGCAAAAAGACAGGGGCAGAGACCCAGTACTTC.

The rearrangement links TRBV19 to TRBJ2-1, with D perhaps matching TRBD2 (7 bases). Germline-derived CDR1 and CDR2 are LNHDA and SQIVND (reference sequence). There are 15 residues in the CDR3. The V end lost 7 bases, the J end lost 2 bases, and 15 bases lay between the germline ends. The CDR3 loop reads CASTIGGGAYNEQFF. Here the CDR3 DNA reads TGTGCCAGTACCATTGGCGGGGGCGCCTACAATGAGCAGTTCTTC.

The chain couples TRBV2 to TRBJ1-6; D perhaps matches TRBD1 (5 bases). The CDR3 has 15 residues. The V and J ends lost 2 bases and 7 bases respectively, with 12 bases between them. CDR1 and CDR2 from the germline V gene are SNHLY and FYNNEI. The CDR3 spells CASSERGAGNSPLHF. The DNA of the CDR3 is TGTGCCAGCAGTGAAAGAGGGGCAGGGAATTCACCCCTCCACTTT.